This T cell receptor delta chain was identified during a study of Vδ1+ human thymocytes (dated 2018 in TCRdb). Study-level background: The study characterised mRNA-level TRG and TRD CDR3 repertoires of highly purified Vdelta1+ thymocytes from young children as a data resource. Validation of the multiplex-based CDR3 amplicon strategy against 5'RACE-based CDR3 amplicon generation methods had been performed previously.

In the case of this clone: Its antigen has not been determined. No quality values exist for individual bases; no much larger clone is one base distant.

Overall results and qualifications from the work: No clustering by age or sex was observed, so analyses did not stratify donors by these variables. The thymic TRG and TRD repertoires appeared highly polyclonal, with Gaussian CDR3 length distributions, in contrast to the oligoclonal repertoires of peripheral blood. Many TRG clonotypes were found to be shared between donors (up to about 7x10^3), whereas TRD repertoires were found to be essentially private (max 116 shared). Because unexpected Vdelta2 sequences could lead to misinterpretation of bulk repertoire data, the authors recommended using highly purified populations and validating at the single-cell level. About 20% of thymic TRD sequences were found to be Vdelta2 (and few were Vdelta3) despite high sort purity, in contrast to peripheral blood Vdelta1+ controls.

CDR1 TSWWSYY and CDR2 QGS are derived from the germline V gene. Clipping removes 0 bases from V and 7 bases from J, with 27 as the unmatched junction base count. Measured from the cysteine to the phenylalanine, the CDR3 is 23 residues long. Here the CDR3 DNA is all that survives: 69 bases in frame from base 1. Thymic samples were depleted of alphabeta T cells, then CD3+ TCRVdelta1+ TCRVdelta2- thymocytes were FACS-sorted. The purity of the sorted Vdelta1+ thymocytes was between 98% and 99.6%. The thymic specimens were obtained from fewer than ten paediatric patients, aged roughly 5 days to 17 months, who were having corrective cardiac surgery. Thymic tissue was dispersed and mononuclear cells isolated on a Histopaque-1077 density gradient. For staining, the antibodies used were anti-TCRVdelta1 clone TS8.2, anti-TCRVdelta2 clone B6, anti-CD3 clone HIT3a and anti-TCRalphabeta clone IP26. RNA extraction was carried out with the RNeasy mini kit, and reverse transcription was then done using Superscript III. CDR3 amplicons were produced by multiplex PCR using pooled V-gene forward primers and a constant-region reverse primer with Illumina adaptor overhangs. After gel purification, the amplicons were indexed with Nextera index primers during around 8 additional PCR cycles and then purified using AMPure XP beads. Sequencing of libraries was performed on an Illumina MiSeq using paired-end 250 bp reads, dual indexing and an approximately 21% PhiX spike-in. As for the authors' bioinformatics: FastQC was used to check read quality, and ea-utils fastq-join was used to merge TRG read pairs. IMGT/HighV-QUEST was used to annotate sequences, retaining only productive sequences with an unambiguous V-gene assignment, and each clonotype was defined by an identical CDR3 sequence. For downstream analysis, VDJtools 1.1.1, tcR 2.2.3, Treemap and vegan Shannon diversity in R 3.4.4 were used. Public reads were reanalyzed in TCRdb with CATT, and rows carrying the same DNA were merged afterwards. The authors' filters were not applied to this entry. Within this sample are 20,000 to 25,000 delta-chain clones, with more than 8% of them counted one time only. Almost 1% of the sample is held by the ten biggest clonotypes.

Material: Vdelta1+ gamma-delta thymocytes from the thymus. According to the study, the label for this sample's cell subset or site signals: FACS-sorted CD3+ TCRalphabeta- TCRVdelta1+ TCRVdelta2- thymocytes. The sequence derives from a child under two years old who had congenital heart surgery. The rearranged chain carries TRDV1 and TRDJ1; TRDD3 aligns with 12 central bases. The CDR3 region has the sequence CALGELFGNHPSWGIRWFGKLIF. The DNA is TGTGCTCTTGGGGAACTATTTGGAAACCACCCTAGCTGGGGGATACGCTGGTTCGGTAAACTCATCTTT.